One sample yielded the 19 T cell receptor beta chains listed below, sequenced in a study of blood T cell repertoires in COVID-19 (TCRdb year 2020). The method behind the library was the immunoSEQ multiplex PCR assay. This is the immuneACCESS table as TCRdb keeps it, with only in-frame sequences that have V and J called. A part of the clones is gone; compared with another copy, unresolved V genes explain less than half, and the rest is unexplained. This sample has roughly 200,000 clones in its table, and 82% of those were observed once. The ten largest account for roughly 8% of the sample. The sample comprised peripheral blood. Source of these receptors: a woman aged 55-69 years with COVID-19, enrolled during active disease.

V is TRBV3-1 (or the pseudogene TRBV3-2) and J is TRBJ1-3; no reliable D call. Germline loops: CDR1 LGHDT, CDR2 YNNKEL (reference sequence). CDR3 size: 16 residues. V shed 2 bases and J shed 0 bases, with 11 bases lying between them. This CDR3 is CASSQMGGVSGNTIYF. In DNA form, the CDR3 reads TGTGCCAGCAGCCAAATGGGCGGGGTCTCTGGAAACACCATATATTTT.

This chain uses TRBV5-1 with TRBJ2-1, with 9 bases lining up with TRBD2. The CDR3 runs 17 residues. CDR1 is SGHRS and CDR2 is YFSETQ in the germline V gene. Trimming cost V 4 bases and J 7 bases; bases outside gene matches: 15. The CDR3 loop is CASSAQRDSGSTNEQFF. The CDR3 region has the DNA TGCGCCAGCAGCGCCCAACGTGATAGCGGGAGTACGAATGAGCAGTTCTTC.

The V call is TRBV18, the J call TRBJ1-2; D might be TRBD1 (5 bases). The V end was cut by 3 bases, the J end by 2 bases, with 7 bases between. The CDR3 consists of 13 residues. Germline values: CDR1 KGHSH, CDR2 LQKENI. The CDR3 protein is CASSPEGNYGYTF. In nucleotides, the CDR3 is TGTGCCAGCTCACCGGAGGGGAACTATGGCTACACCTTC.

This clone was detected once. The chain joins TRBV3-1 (or the pseudogene TRBV3-2) to TRBJ2-7; 10 nucleotides agree with TRBD2. The V segment lost 4 bases and the J segment 1 base; nucleotides outside the gene matches: 4. Per the germline V gene, CDR1 is LGHDT and CDR2 is YNNKEL (reference sequence). CDR3 length: 15 amino acids. In nucleotides, the CDR3 is TGTGCCAGCAGCCGGGGGACTAGCGAATCCTACGAGCAGTACTTC. Translated, it gives CASSRGTSESYEQYF.

The rearrangement uses TRBV19 and TRBJ1-3, with TRBD1 as a possible D gene (5 bases). With 4 bases removed from V and 1 base from J, the gap between germline ends came to 14 bases. Germline CDR1 reads LNHDA; CDR2 reads SQIVND (reference sequence). This CDR3 region has 16 residues. The CDR3 DNA sequence: TGTGCCAGTAGTACGTGGCGGGGGACGTCTGGAAACACCATATATTTT. Amino acids: CASSTWRGTSGNTIYF. Based on the CDR3 plus reference TRBV19 and TRBJ1-3, the full variable domain is DGGITQSPKYLFRKEGQNVTLSCEQNLNHDAMYWYRQDPGQGLRLIYYSQIVNDFQKGDIAEGYSVSREKKESFPLTVTSAQKNPTAFYLCASSTWRGTSGNTIYFGEGSWLTVV.

The chain carries TRBV2 and TRBJ1-6; 7 bases line up with TRBD1. With 6 bases clipped from V and 7 bases from J, the junction kept 6 bases outside the gene matches. CDR3 size: 14 residues. The germline V gene encodes CDR1 SNHLY and CDR2 FYNNEI. The CDR3 DNA reads as TGTGCCAGCAGGGACGGACAGGTGAATTCACCCCTCCACTTT. Its protein is CASRDGQVNSPLHF.

The chain joins TRBV5-8 to TRBJ2-2, with TRBD1 identical over 12 bases. V trimming: 0 bases; J trimming: 5 bases; junction bases outside the gene matches: 2. The CDR3 contains 16 residues. Germline V lookup: CDR1 SGHTS, CDR2 YDEGEE. Here the CDR3 reads CASSLGDRGRTGELFF. Here the CDR3 DNA reads TGTGCCAGCAGCTTGGGGGACAGGGGGCGAACCGGGGAGCTGTTTTTT.

The CDR3 DNA is TGTGCCAGCAGCGTAGAACAGACACAGTCGAACACTGAAGCTTTCTTT. Encoded protein: CASSVEQTQSNTEAFF. This chain connects TRBV9 to TRBJ1-1, with D unclear. CDR1 SGDLS and CDR2 YYNGEE come from the germline V gene. This CDR3 comprises 16 residues. V was cut by 0 bases and J by 1 base, with 13 bases left in between.

This clone showed up just a few times. The genes are TRBV5-4 and TRBJ1-2, with 9 bases identical to TRBD1. CDR3 length: 17 amino acids. Unmatched junction bases numbered 12, after V lost 0 bases and J lost 6 bases. Germline V CDR1 and CDR2: SGHNT, YYREEE (reference sequence). CDR3 sequence: CASSLASGTGIGDGYTF. DNA for the CDR3: TGTGCCAGCAGCTTGGCCTCGGGGACAGGGATTGGGGATGGCTACACCTTC.

V gene TRBV6-6 combines with J gene TRBJ1-1; 8 bases agree with TRBD1. The J segment lost 1 base and the V segment lost 5 bases, leaving 15 bases of the junction unmatched. The germline gives CDR1 MNHNY, CDR2 SVGAGI (reference sequence). The CDR3 totals 18 residues. CDR3 sequence reads: CASSPQVPGQVGNTEAFF. As DNA, the CDR3 is TGTGCCAGCAGTCCGCAAGTCCCGGGACAGGTCGGGAACACTGAAGCTTTCTTT.

This rearrangement joins TRBV30 to TRBJ2-3, with 15 positions matching TRBD2. V lost 3 bases to trimming and J lost 5 bases; unmatched junction nucleotides: 6. CDR1 and CDR2 (germline): GTSNPN, SVGIG (reference sequence). This CDR3 has 16 amino acids. CDR3 protein: CAWSAGLAGGVDTQYF. CDR3 DNA sequence: TGTGCCTGGAGCGCGGGACTAGCGGGAGGTGTAGATACGCAGTATTTT.

The chain carries TRBV6-5 and TRBJ1-1; TRBD1 aligns across 9 bases. Trimming at V came to 2 bases and at J to 4 bases, leaving 2 bases not matched to a gene. The CDR3 has 14 residues. The germline V gene encodes CDR1 MNHEY and CDR2 SVGAGI. The CDR3 loop is CASSYMGQGTEAFF. The CDR3 DNA reads TGTGCCAGCAGTTACATGGGACAGGGCACTGAAGCTTTCTTT.

The chain couples TRBV28 to TRBJ1-3; D uncertain. The CDR3 runs to 17 residues. The germline V gene has CDR1 MDHEN and CDR2 SYDVKM. Trimming cost V 6 bases and J 0 bases, with 18 bases left between them. DNA for the CDR3: TGTGCCAGCAGCCCTCCCCGAGGAGTAGTCTCTGGAAACACCATATATTTT. This codes for CASSPPRGVVSGNTIYF.

The chain carries TRBV7-8 and TRBJ2-7, with TRBD2 as a possible D gene (5 bases). The CDR3 runs 14 residues. Germline CDR1 reads SGHVS; CDR2 reads FQNEAQ. V lost 3 bases and J 2 bases, leaving 11 bases between the germline ends. The CDR3 spells CASSFRTPPYEQYF. CDR3 nucleotide sequence: TGTGCCAGCAGCTTCAGGACTCCACCCTACGAGCAGTACTTC.

The table lists this clone with a few counts. The chain combines TRBV2 with TRBJ1-5, with D tentatively TRBD1 (6 bases). This CDR3 region has 13 residues. Between the trimmed V and J ends, which lost 4 bases and 5 bases, there was a span of 9 bases. Germline V gene sequence: CDR1 SNHLY, CDR2 FYNNEI. The CDR3 region has the DNA TGTGCCAGCAGTGGAGGGGGGGATCAGCCCCAGCATTTT. Translation gives CASSGGGDQPQHF.

The V call is TRBV7-8, the J call TRBJ2-2; D may be TRBD2 (5 bases). Germline CDR1 is SGHVS and CDR2 is FQNEAQ. There are 13 residues in the CDR3. Trimming shortened V by 6 bases and J by 4 bases, and 9 bases separated the two germline ends. The CDR3 region is CASRLRGTGELFF. CDR3 coding DNA: TGTGCCAGCAGGCTTCGGGGCACCGGGGAGCTGTTTTTT.

Comment on this clone: Other DNA sequences in this sample translate to the same CDR3. V usage is TRBV5-1 and J usage is TRBJ2-1, with 7 bases matching TRBD1. The germline V gene has CDR1 SGHRS and CDR2 YFSETQ. This CDR3 is 15 amino acids long. With 0 bases clipped from V and 3 bases from J, the junction kept 3 bases outside the gene matches. The CDR3: CASSLGQGDYNEQFF. CDR3 in DNA: TGCGCCAGCAGCTTGGGACAGGGAGACTACAATGAGCAGTTCTTC.

The table lists this clone with a count of one. The V call is TRBV9, the J call TRBJ2-3, with 7 bases aligning to TRBD2. CDR1 SGDLS and CDR2 YYNGEE come from the germline V gene. V shed 4 bases, J shed 1 base, and the junction held 9 bases outside the gene matches. This CDR3 region has 16 residues. The CDR3 loop is CASSPFAGERTDTQYF. CDR3 sequence (DNA): TGTGCCAGCAGCCCCTTCGCGGGGGAGCGCACAGATACGCAGTATTTT.

V is TRBV5-4 and J is TRBJ1-1; 8 bases fit TRBD1. Germline assignment: CDR1 SGHNT and CDR2 YYREEE (reference sequence). After removal of 2 bases from V and 0 bases from J, the junction contained 15 bases not matched to a gene. The length of the CDR3 is 19 residues. CDR3 sequence: CASSFPTGEGYGVNTEAFF. CDR3 nucleotide sequence: TGTGCCAGCAGCTTCCCGACAGGGGAAGGGTATGGCGTGAACACTGAAGCTTTCTTT.